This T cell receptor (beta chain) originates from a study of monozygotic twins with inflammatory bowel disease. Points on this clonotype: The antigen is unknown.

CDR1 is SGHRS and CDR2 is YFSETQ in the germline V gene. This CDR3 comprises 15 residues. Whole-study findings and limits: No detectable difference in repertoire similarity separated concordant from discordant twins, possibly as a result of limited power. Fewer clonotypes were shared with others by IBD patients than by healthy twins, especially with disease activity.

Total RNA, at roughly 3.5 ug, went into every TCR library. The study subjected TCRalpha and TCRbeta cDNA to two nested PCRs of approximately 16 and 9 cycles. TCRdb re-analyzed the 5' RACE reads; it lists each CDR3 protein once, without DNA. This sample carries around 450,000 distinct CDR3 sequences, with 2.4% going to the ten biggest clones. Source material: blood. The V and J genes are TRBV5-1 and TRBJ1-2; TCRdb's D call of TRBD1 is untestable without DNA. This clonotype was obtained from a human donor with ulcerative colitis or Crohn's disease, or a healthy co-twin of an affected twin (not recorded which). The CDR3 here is CASSYSTGSGYGYTF.